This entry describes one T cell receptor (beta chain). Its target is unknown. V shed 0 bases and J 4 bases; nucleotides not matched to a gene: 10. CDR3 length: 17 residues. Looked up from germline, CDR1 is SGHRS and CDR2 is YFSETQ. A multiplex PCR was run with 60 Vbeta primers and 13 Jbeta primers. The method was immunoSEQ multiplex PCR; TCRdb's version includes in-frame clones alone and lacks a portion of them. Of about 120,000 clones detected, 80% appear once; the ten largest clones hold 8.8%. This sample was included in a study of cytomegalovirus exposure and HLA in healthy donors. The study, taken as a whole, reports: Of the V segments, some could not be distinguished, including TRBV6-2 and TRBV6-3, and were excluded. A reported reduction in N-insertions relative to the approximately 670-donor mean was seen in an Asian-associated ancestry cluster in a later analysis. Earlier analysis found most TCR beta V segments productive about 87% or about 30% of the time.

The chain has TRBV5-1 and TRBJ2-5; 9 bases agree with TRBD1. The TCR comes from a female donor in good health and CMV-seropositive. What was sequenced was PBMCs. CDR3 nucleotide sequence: TGCGCCAGCAGCTTGGCCGTAACAGGGGGCGCGGGAGAGACCCAGTACTTC. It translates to CASSLAVTGGAGETQYF.